The subject of this entry is one T cell receptor beta chain. The antigen is undetermined. Genomic DNA from each subset was divided evenly over several immunoSEQ plates. Assay used: immunoSEQ multiplex PCR; TCRdb lists only in-frame clones, some missing. The top ten hold approximately 0.37% of the sample, which has 2 million to 3 million clones, approximately 94% seen once. This specimen comes from a study of shared clonotypes between healthy human individuals. About the research overall: The cohort comprised a couple of women and a few men. Their ages spanned 18 to 49 years. Broader study findings: In four donors, about 5% of naive CD4 clonotypes appeared in common.

Germline values: CDR1 SGHTA, CDR2 FQGTGA. The CDR3 is 15 amino acids. V was cut by 0 bases and J by 4 bases, with 9 bases left in between. This clonotype originated in a man in his late teens or twenties in good health. Some clones in this sample may be carry-over from other donors' samples. The genes are TRBV7-3 and TRBJ2-2, with a tentative D call TRBD1 (6 bases). The source material was naive CD4+ T cells from PBMCs. The subset was: CD45RA+ positively selected. CDR3: CASSLTFRGTGELFF. The CDR3, as DNA: TGTGCCAGCAGCTTAACTTTCAGGGGCACCGGGGAGCTGTTTTTT.